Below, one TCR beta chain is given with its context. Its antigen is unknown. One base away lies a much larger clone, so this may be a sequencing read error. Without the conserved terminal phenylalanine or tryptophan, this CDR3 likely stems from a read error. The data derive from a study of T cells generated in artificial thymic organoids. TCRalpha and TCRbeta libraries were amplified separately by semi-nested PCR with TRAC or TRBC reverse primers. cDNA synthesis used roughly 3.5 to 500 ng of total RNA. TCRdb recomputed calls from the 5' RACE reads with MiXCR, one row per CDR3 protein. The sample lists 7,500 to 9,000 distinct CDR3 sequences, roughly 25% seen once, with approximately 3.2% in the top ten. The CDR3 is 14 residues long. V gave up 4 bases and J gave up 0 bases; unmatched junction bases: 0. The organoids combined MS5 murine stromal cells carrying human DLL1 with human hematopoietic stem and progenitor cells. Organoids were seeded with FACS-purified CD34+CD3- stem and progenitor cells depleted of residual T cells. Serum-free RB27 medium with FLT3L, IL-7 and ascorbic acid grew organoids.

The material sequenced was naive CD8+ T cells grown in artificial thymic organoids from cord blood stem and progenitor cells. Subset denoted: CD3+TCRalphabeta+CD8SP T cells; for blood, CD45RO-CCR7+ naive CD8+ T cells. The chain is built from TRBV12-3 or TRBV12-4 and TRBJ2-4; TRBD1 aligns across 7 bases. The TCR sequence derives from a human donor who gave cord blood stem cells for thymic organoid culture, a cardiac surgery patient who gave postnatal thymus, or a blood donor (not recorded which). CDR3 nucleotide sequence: TGTGCCAGCAGTTGGACAGGAGCCAAAAACATTCAGTACCTC. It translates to CASSWTGAKNIQYL.